The 18 T cell receptor beta chains in this list originate from one sample, sequenced in a study of CD8+CD57+ T cells in acquired aplastic anemia. Patients picked for sequencing had shown CD8+CD57+ cell expansion detected by flow cytometry. The template used for profiling TCR beta VDJ and CDR3 was genomic DNA. TCRdb re-analysed the reads in MiXCR, keeping a single row per CDR3 protein. The sample carries roughly 180,000 distinct CDR3 sequences, nearly 50% recorded once. The source material was sorted CD4+, CD8+, or CD8+CD57+ T cells (not recorded which) from PBMCs. The source is a human donor with aplastic anemia.

This clonotype has ten or more counts. The chain combines TRBV6-4 with TRBJ2-2; 11 bases line up with TRBD1. Germline CDR1 reads MRHNA; CDR2 reads SNTAGT. This CDR3 spans 13 amino acids. Unmatched junction bases numbered 2, after V lost 8 bases and J lost 6 bases. The CDR3 is CASRGQGAGELFF. The CDR3 coding sequence is TGTGCCAGCCGGGGACAGGGGGCCGGGGAGCTGTTTTTT.

On this clonotype itself: Given a much more abundant clone one base away, this may be a read error. CDR3 protein: CASSRTSGDAQFF. The CDR3 nucleotides read TGTGCCAGCAGCCGCACCTCTGGGGATGCGCAGTTCTTC. V is TRBV6-1 and J is TRBJ2-1; D unclear. Per the germline V gene, CDR1 is MNHNS and CDR2 is SASEGT. V was trimmed by 6 bases and J by 12 bases, leaving 18 bases between them. The CDR3 loop spans 13 amino acids.

The genes are TRBV30 and TRBJ2-3; possible D gene TRBD1, 5 bases. Between the trimmed V and J ends, which lost 4 bases and 2 bases, there was a span of 13 bases. From germline, CDR1 is GTSNPN and CDR2 SVGIG (reference sequence). The length of the CDR3 is 14 residues. CDR3 loop: CAWKSDINTDTQYF. CDR3 nucleotides: TGTGCCTGGAAATCGGACATCAACACAGATACGCAGTATTTT.

This clonotype was found a few times. The chain combines TRBV18 with TRBJ2-5; 9 bases match TRBD2. Looked up from germline, CDR1 is KGHSH and CDR2 is LQKENI. Unmatched junction bases numbered 12, after V lost 3 bases and J lost 4 bases. The CDR3 sequence is 17 residues long. For the CDR3, the DNA is TGTGCCAGCTCACCCCCCATGGCTAGCGGGGTTAGAGAGACCCAGTACTTC. This codes for CASSPPMASGVRETQYF.

This clonotype was seen ten or more times. This sequence joins TRBV2 and TRBJ1-1; possibly TRBD1 for D (6 bases). The germline V gene has CDR1 SNHLY and CDR2 FYNNEI. This CDR3 is built from 13 residues. V lost 4 bases and J 2 bases, leaving 8 bases between the germline ends. The CDR3 region is CASSGDINTEAFF. CDR3 sequence (DNA): TGTGCCAGCAGTGGGGACATAAACACTGAAGCTTTCTTT.

V usage is TRBV7-3 and J usage is TRBJ2-5, with D unresolved. Germline CDR1 SGHTA, CDR2 FQGTGA. With 3 bases removed from V and 4 bases from J, the gap between germline ends came to 9 bases. The CDR3 totals 13 residues. The CDR3 spells CASSFWARETQYF. The CDR3 DNA reads as TGTGCCAGCAGCTTCTGGGCGCGAGAGACCCAGTACTTC.

The chain joins TRBV25-1 to TRBJ2-1; D remains ambiguous. The CDR3 contains 12 residues. Trimming stripped 4 bases from V and 8 bases from J, with 9 bases between. Germline loops: CDR1 MGHDK, CDR2 SYGVNS. The chain's CDR3 is CASSGNVDEQFF. DNA of the CDR3: TGTGCCAGCAGTGGCAACGTGGATGAGCAGTTCTTC. Variable domain in full (rest from reference TRBV25-1 and TRBJ2-1): EADIYQTPRYLVIGTGKKITLECSQTMGHDKMYWYQQDPGMELHLIHYSYGVNSTEKGDLSSESTVSRIRTEHFPLTLESARPSHTSQYLCASSGNVDEQFFGPGTRLTVL.

There are many counts of this clonotype. V and J are TRBV5-1 and TRBJ2-1; TRBD2 matches at 8 bases. V lost 2 bases, J lost 1 base, and 8 bases stayed unmatched. From germline, CDR1 is SGHRS and CDR2 YFSETQ. The CDR3 is 17 residues long. The CDR3: CASSLTGGLSSYNEQFF. Written as DNA, the CDR3 is TGCGCCAGCAGCTTAACGGGGGGGCTAAGTTCCTACAATGAGCAGTTCTTC.

This clonotype was picked up a small number of times. The chain recombines TRBV10-3 with TRBJ1-2, with D perhaps TRBD1 (6 bases). Germline assignment: CDR1 ENHRY and CDR2 SYGVKD. V dropped 6 bases and J dropped 4 bases, with 9 bases sitting between them. The length of the CDR3 is 12 residues. For the CDR3, the DNA is TGTGCCATCAGGACAGGAACCTATGGCTACACCTTC. This translates into CAIRTGTYGYTF.

Worth noting for this clonotype: A clone one base away is much larger, so this may be a read error. The chain is built from TRBV5-8 and TRBJ2-2; the D gene is possibly TRBD2 (5 bases). There are 15 residues in the CDR3. The V gene lost 8 bases and the J gene lost 5 bases, with 19 bases spanning the gap. Looked up from germline, CDR1 is SGHTS and CDR2 is YDEGEE. CDR3 sequence (DNA): TGTGCCAGTCAACCCCTGAGGGATGTAACCGGGGAGCTGTTTTTT. This sequence encodes CASQPLRDVTGELFF.

The CDR3 DNA reads TGTGCCGGTGGATTGGACAGGGCTGACAATTCACCCCTCCACTTT. Protein: CAGGLDRADNSPLHF. This chain connects TRBV19 to TRBJ1-6, with 8 bases lining up with TRBD1. Looked up from germline, CDR1 is LNHDA and CDR2 is SQIVND (reference sequence). V shed 11 bases, J shed 7 bases, and the junction held 13 bases outside the gene matches. The CDR3 consists of 15 residues.

The chain combines TRBV2 with TRBJ1-5; 12 bases agree with TRBD1. Germline CDR1 and CDR2: SNHLY and FYNNEI. V trimming: 4 bases; J trimming: 11 bases; junction bases outside the gene matches: 6. The CDR3 sequence is 14 residues long. This CDR3 is CASSVGTGGESQHF. Here the CDR3 DNA reads TGTGCCAGCAGTGTGGGGACAGGGGGCGAGTCCCAGCATTTT.

The table lists this clonotype with a few counts. The chain recombines TRBV12-3 or TRBV12-4 with TRBJ1-2; the D is unclear. V lost 0 bases to trimming and J lost 7 bases, with 9 bases between them. CDR3 length equals 13 residues. CDR3 sequence reads: CASSLAQRGGYTF. The DNA of the CDR3 is TGTGCCAGCAGTTTAGCCCAACGCGGTGGCTACACCTTC.

There are many counts of this clonotype. The chain is built from TRBV2 and TRBJ2-1; TRBD2 agrees at 7 bases. The CDR3 is 18 residues long. CDR1 is SNHLY and CDR2 is FYNNEI in the germline V gene. The junction had 15 bases not matched to a gene; V was cut back by 5 bases and J by 2 bases. CDR3: CASSPRVQRGSPYNEQFF. For the CDR3, the DNA is TGTGCCAGCAGTCCCCGAGTTCAGCGGGGATCCCCCTACAATGAGCAGTTCTTC.

CDR3 region: CASSLQDEKLFF. CDR3 DNA sequence: TGTGCCAGCAGCCTACAGGATGAAAAACTGTTTTTT. This chain uses TRBV9 with TRBJ1-4; a possible D gene is TRBD1 (5 bases). V lost 4 bases to trimming and J lost 6 bases, with 7 bases between them. The CDR3 loop spans 12 amino acids. The germline gives CDR1 SGDLS, CDR2 YYNGEE. The full variable domain, in which reference TRBV9 and TRBJ1-4 provide the parts outside the CDR3, is DSGVTQTPKHLITATGQRVTLRCSPRSGDLSVYWYQQSLDQGLQFLIQYYNGEERAKGNILERFSAQQFPDLHSELNLSSLELGDSALYFCASSLQDEKLFFGSGTQLSVL.

The CDR3 loop reads CASSLEAGELFF. The CDR3 DNA is TGCGCCAGCAGCTTAGAGGCCGGGGAGCTGTTTTTT. The chain combines TRBV5-1 with TRBJ2-2; unclear D gene. The CDR3 is 12 residues long. V lost 2 bases and J lost 6, with 5 bases in between. Germline V gene sequence: CDR1 SGHRS, CDR2 YFSETQ.

This clonotype was seen a handful of times. V gene TRBV5-4 combines with J gene TRBJ1-3; no reliable D call. V gave up 4 bases and J gave up 0 bases, with 8 bases separating them. This CDR3 has 14 residues. Germline values: CDR1 SGHNT, CDR2 YYREEE (reference sequence). CDR3 nucleotide sequence: TGTGCCAGCAGCCCGTCAACCTCTGGAAACACCATATATTTT. Amino acids: CASSPSTSGNTIYF. Combining the CDR3 with reference TRBV5-4 and TRBJ1-3 gives the whole variable domain ETGVTQSPTHLIKTRGQQVTLRCSSQSGHNTVSWYQQALGQGPQFIFQYYREEENGRGNFPPRFSGLQFPNYSSELNVNALELDDSALYLCASSPSTSGNTIYFGEGSWLTVV.

The table lists this clonotype with a few counts. The chain uses TRBV18 and TRBJ2-7; D unclear. Deletions cut 2 bases from V and 3 bases from J, with 5 bases between. This CDR3 contains 12 residues. Germline V gene data show CDR1 as KGHSH and CDR2 as LQKENI. The CDR3 DNA is TGTGCCAGCTCACCAGGGAACTACGAGCAGTACTTC. This sequence encodes CASSPGNYEQYF.